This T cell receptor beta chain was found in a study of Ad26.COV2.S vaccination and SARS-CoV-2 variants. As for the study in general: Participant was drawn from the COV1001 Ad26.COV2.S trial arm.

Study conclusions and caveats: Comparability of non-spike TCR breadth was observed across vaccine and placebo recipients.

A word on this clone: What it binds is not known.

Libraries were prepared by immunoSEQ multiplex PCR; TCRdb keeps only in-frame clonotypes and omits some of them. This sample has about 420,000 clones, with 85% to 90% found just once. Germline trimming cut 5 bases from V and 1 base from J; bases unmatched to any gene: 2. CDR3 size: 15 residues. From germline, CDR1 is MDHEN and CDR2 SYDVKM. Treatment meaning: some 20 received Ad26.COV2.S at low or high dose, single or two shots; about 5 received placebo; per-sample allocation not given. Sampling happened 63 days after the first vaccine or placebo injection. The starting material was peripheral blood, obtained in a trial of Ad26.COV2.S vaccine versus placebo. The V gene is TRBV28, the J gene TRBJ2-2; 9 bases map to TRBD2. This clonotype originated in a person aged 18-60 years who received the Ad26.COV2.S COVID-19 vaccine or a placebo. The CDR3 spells CASSVRGGNTGELFF. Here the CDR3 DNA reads TGTGCCAGCAGTGTGCGGGGGGGGAACACCGGGGAGCTGTTTTTT.